Listed below are T cell receptor beta chains from one sample, sequenced in a study of T-cell reconstitution after alpha-beta-depleted transplantation in children. One entry per CDR3 protein, called by TCRdb with MiXCR from the PCR reads. The sample holds hundreds of thousands of distinct CDR3 sequences; less than 15% are singletons and the top ten take roughly 0.77%. This sample comprised PBMCs, obtained before TCRalphabeta/CD19-depleted stem cell transplant. The receptors stem from a girl aged 2-10 years with congenital amegakaryocytic thrombocytopenia, due to receive a stem cell transplant. Both conserved end residues are part of each CDR3. D genes are given only for firm matches. Clone size is stated in some rows and not others, as once, few, many or a class when expanded.

j_gene | v_gene | abundance | d_gene | len | CDR3nt | CDR3aa
TRBJ2-1 | TRBV12-3/TRBV12-4 | many | - | 11 | TGTGCCAGCAGCCACCACAATGAGCAGTTCTTC | CASSHHNEQFF
TRBJ2-1 | TRBV5-1 | many | - | 13 | TGCGCCAGCAGCGTAGGGACTTACAATGAGCAGTTCTTC | CASSVGTYNEQFF
TRBJ2-3 | TRBV7-8 | - | - | 12 | TGTGCCAGCAGCTTCAGCGTACAAACGCAGTATTTT | CASSFSVQTQYF
TRBJ2-3 | TRBV24-1 | many | - | 17 | TGTGCCACCAGTGATTTTTACGGGGTTGAAAGCACAGATACGCAGTATTTT | CATSDFYGVESTDTQYF
TRBJ2-2 | TRBV12-3/TRBV12-4 | many | - | 14 | TGTGCCAGCAGTTTTTTCGGGGAAGGCGGGGAGCTGTTTTTT | CASSFFGEGGELFF
TRBJ2-5 | TRBV7-9 | few | TRBD2 | 16 | TGTGCCAGCAGCTCTATAGCGGGAGGGCCTCAAGAGACCCAGTACTTC | CASSSIAGGPQETQYF
TRBJ2-5 | TRBV6-2/TRBV6-3 | few | - | 15 | TGTGCCAGCAGTTACTGGGCTCGGAGTGAGGAGACCCAGTACTTC | CASSYWARSEETQYF
TRBJ2-4 | TRBV5-6 | many | - | 16 | TGTGCCAGCAGCTTGGGGGGAACCTTAGCCAAAAACATTCAGTACTTC | CASSLGGTLAKNIQYF
TRBJ2-5 | TRBV25-1 | few | - | 15 | TGTGCCAGCACTCCCGGACTCCCGTACCAAGAGACCCAGTACTTC | CASTPGLPYQETQYF
TRBJ1-1 | TRBV21-1 | - | - | 14 | TGTGCCAGCAGCAAAGGACAACCGAACACTGAAGCTTTCTTT | CASSKGQPNTEAFF
TRBJ1-2 | TRBV4-1 | many | TRBD1 | 19 | TGCGCCAGCAGCCAAGATCTGGCCGGGACAGCCGGAGAAGGCTATGGCTACACCTTC | CASSQDLAGTAGEGYGYTF
TRBJ2-4 | TRBV7-3 | many | TRBD1 | 13 | TGTGCCAGCAGTCAGAACAGGGGTGACATTCAGTACTTC | CASSQNRGDIQYF
TRBJ1-2 | TRBV7-2 | few | - | 15 | TGTGCCAGCAGCGAAACACTGGGACGGAGTTATGGCTACACCTTC | CASSETLGRSYGYTF
TRBJ2-5 | TRBV6-5 | few | - | 14 | TGTGCCAGCAGTTACATAGAGACACAAGAGACCCAGTACTTC | CASSYIETQETQYF
TRBJ2-5 | TRBV28 | many | - | 15 | TGTGCCAGCAGTTTACCTGACAGCTTGCAAGAGACCCAGTACTTC | CASSLPDSLQETQYF
TRBJ1-1 | TRBV29-1 | many | - | 12 | TGCAGCGGCCTCAGAGGGGACGGTGAAGCTTTCTTT | CSGLRGDGEAFF
TRBJ2-6 | TRBV10-3 | - | TRBD1 | 16 | TGTGCCGTCCGGGACAGCTATTCCTCTGGGGCCAACGTCCTGACTTTC | CAVRDSYSSGANVLTF
TRBJ1-5 | TRBV27 | many | - | 16 | TGTGCCAGCAGTTTATTATCCACCATCGGCAATCAGCCCCAGCATTTT | CASSLLSTIGNQPQHF
TRBJ2-7 | TRBV10-3 | few | - | 13 | TGTGCCATCAGTGCAGGGGAATCCTACGAGCAGTACTTC | CAISAGESYEQYF
TRBJ2-6 | TRBV20-1 | - | - | 15 | TGCAGTGCTACAGGACATCGCGCCGGGGCCAACGTCCTGACTTTC | CSATGHRAGANVLTF
TRBJ2-2 | TRBV15 | many | - | 14 | TGTGCCACCAGCAGAGATAGACAAACCGGGGAGCTGTTTTTT | CATSRDRQTGELFF
TRBJ2-1 | TRBV5-1 | many | TRBD2 | 14 | TGCGCCAGCAGCTTGGATCTAGCGGGCAATGAGCAGTTCTTC | CASSLDLAGNEQFF
TRBJ2-7 | TRBV20-1 | - | - | 12 | TGCAGTCCCCTGGGGGACGGCTACGAGCAGTACTTC | CSPLGDGYEQYF
TRBJ1-5 | TRBV19 | - | - | 15 | TGTGCCAGTAGTATAGAGGGGAGCGGCAATCAGCCCCAGCATTTT | CASSIEGSGNQPQHF
TRBJ2-7 | TRBV7-9 | - | - | 13 | TGTGCCAGCAGCCTGCCCCCGGAGAACGAGCAGTACTTC | CASSLPPENEQYF
TRBJ2-6 | TRBV7-8 | - | - | 17 | TGTGCCAGCAGCCTTTCACAGGGAGCTACTGGGGCCAACGTCCTGACTTTC | CASSLSQGATGANVLTF
TRBJ2-6 | TRBV5-7 | - | - | 18 | TGTGCCACCACCCAGCTCAGGACACCGCTGCCTGGGGCCAACGTCCTGACTTTC | CATTQLRTPLPGANVLTF
TRBJ1-6 | TRBV20-1 | many | TRBD1 | 14 | TGCAGTGCTAGGCGCCGACAGGGGAATTCACCCCTCCACTTT | CSARRRQGNSPLHF
TRBJ1-1 | TRBV19 | - | - | 13 | TGTGCCAGTCAAGACTGGATGAACACTGAAGCTTTCTTT | CASQDWMNTEAFF
TRBJ1-2 | TRBV27 | many | - | 14 | TGTGCCAGCAGTAAGACAGTTCACGCACATGGCTACACCTTC | CASSKTVHAHGYTF
TRBJ1-1 | TRBV20-1 | many | - | 15 | TGCAGTGCTAGTCCCCACTTTCGGTCGGACACTGAAGCTTTCTTT | CSASPHFRSDTEAFF
TRBJ2-5 | TRBV7-9 | - | - | 14 | TGTGCCAGCAGCTCCAGACGGGGAGGAGAGACCCAGTACTTC | CASSSRRGGETQYF
TRBJ2-3 | TRBV20-1 | many | - | 11 | TGCAGTGCGAATGGGGCAGATACGCAGTATTTT | CSANGADTQYF
TRBJ2-3 | TRBV5-5 | - | TRBD2 | 15 | TGTGGCAGCAGCTGGGGGGGAGGGCAAGCAGATACGCAGTATTTT | CGSSWGGGQADTQYF
TRBJ2-3 | TRBV2 | few | TRBD2 | 12 | TGTGCCCCGGGGGGTAGCGGAGCCTCTGCGTATTTT | CAPGGSGASAYF
TRBJ1-1 | TRBV20-1 | - | - | 16 | TGCAGTGCCCAACCTGAGGGCCGGGCCCTGAACACTGAAGCTTTCTTT | CSAQPEGRALNTEAFF
TRBJ2-3 | TRBV5-1 | many | TRBD2 | 16 | TGCGCCAGCAGCTTGGATGGGCGGGAGCGCACAGATACGCAGTATTTT | CASSLDGRERTDTQYF
TRBJ2-1 | TRBV29-1 | many | TRBD2 | 15 | TGCAGCGGGGGCTTAGCGGGAGGGCCTCGGAATGAGCAGTTCTTC | CSGGLAGGPRNEQFF
TRBJ2-7 | TRBV18 | few | - | 14 | TGTGCCAGCTCACCTATGGGTGCAGGGAACGAGCAGTACTTC | CASSPMGAGNEQYF
TRBJ2-2 | TRBV29-1 | few | - | 14 | TGCAGCGTTGGTGGGGACTGGAGGCCCGGGGAGCTGTTTTTT | CSVGGDWRPGELFF
TRBJ2-3 | TRBV5-1 | - | - | 14 | TGCGCCAGCAGCTTGGGCCCGGCCGTAGATACGCAGTATTTT | CASSLGPAVDTQYF
TRBJ2-7 | TRBV5-1 | many | - | 15 | TGCGCCAGCAGCTTGGCCGTGGCAGGATACTACGAGCAGTACTTC | CASSLAVAGYYEQYF
TRBJ1-1 | TRBV5-1 | many | - | 15 | TGCGCCAGCAGCCCAGGCGGCATGATGAACACTGAAGCTTTCTTT | CASSPGGMMNTEAFF
TRBJ2-2 | TRBV5-1 | many | - | 13 | TGCGCCAGCAGGGACAGCTTTACTGGGGAGCTGTTTTTT | CASRDSFTGELFF
TRBJ2-1 | TRBV15 | many | - | 14 | TGTGCCACCAGCATTGGCTACCCGCAGAATGAGCAGTTCTTC | CATSIGYPQNEQFF
TRBJ2-7 | TRBV20-1 | many | - | 13 | TGCAGTGCTAGAGGTAGGAACGCCTACGAGCAGTACTTC | CSARGRNAYEQYF